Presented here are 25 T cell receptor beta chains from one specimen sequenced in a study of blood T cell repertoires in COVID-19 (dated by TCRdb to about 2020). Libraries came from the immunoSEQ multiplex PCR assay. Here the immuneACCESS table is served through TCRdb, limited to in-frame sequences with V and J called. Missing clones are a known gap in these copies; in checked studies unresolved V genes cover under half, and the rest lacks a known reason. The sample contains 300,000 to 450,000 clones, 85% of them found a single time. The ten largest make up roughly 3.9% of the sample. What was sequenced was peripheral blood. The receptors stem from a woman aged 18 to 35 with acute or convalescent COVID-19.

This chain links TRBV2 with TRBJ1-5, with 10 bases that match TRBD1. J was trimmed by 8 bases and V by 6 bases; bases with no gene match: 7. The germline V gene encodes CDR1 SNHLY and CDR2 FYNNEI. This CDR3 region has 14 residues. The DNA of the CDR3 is TGTGCCAGCAGCGCGACAGGGGGCGCGAAGCCCCAGCATTTT. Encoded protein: CASSATGGAKPQHF.

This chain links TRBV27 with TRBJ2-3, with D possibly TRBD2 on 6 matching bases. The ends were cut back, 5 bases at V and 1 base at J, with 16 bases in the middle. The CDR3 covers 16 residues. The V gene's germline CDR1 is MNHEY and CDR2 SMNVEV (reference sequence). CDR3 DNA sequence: TGTGCCAGCAGTGTCAATAGCGGCCTCCGCACAGATACGCAGTATTTT. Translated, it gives CASSVNSGLRTDTQYF.

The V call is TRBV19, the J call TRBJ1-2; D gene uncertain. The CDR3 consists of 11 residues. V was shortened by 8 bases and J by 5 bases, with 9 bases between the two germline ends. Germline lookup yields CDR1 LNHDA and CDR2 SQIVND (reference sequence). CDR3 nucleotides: TGTGCCAGTGGCGGTGATTATGGCTACACCTTC. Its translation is CASGGDYGYTF.

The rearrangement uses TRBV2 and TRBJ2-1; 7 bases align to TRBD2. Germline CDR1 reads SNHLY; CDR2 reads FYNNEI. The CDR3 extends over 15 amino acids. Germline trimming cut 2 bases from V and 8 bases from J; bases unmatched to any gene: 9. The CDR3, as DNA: TGTGCCAGCAGTGAACGGCTAGCGGAGTTCGATGAGCAGTTCTTC. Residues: CASSERLAEFDEQFF.

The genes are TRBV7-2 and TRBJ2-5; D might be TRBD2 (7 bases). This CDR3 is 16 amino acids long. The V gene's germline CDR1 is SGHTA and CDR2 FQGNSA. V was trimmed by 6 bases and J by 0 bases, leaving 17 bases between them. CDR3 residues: CASREPLGGHQETQYF. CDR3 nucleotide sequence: TGTGCCAGCAGGGAACCGTTGGGGGGGCACCAAGAGACCCAGTACTTC.

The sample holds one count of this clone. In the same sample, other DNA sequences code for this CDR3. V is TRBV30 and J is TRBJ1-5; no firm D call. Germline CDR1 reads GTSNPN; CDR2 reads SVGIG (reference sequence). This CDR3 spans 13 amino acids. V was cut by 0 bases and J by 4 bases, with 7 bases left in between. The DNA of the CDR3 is TGTGCCTGGAGTGTTCGGGAAAATCAGCCCCAGCATTTT. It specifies CAWSVRENQPQHF.

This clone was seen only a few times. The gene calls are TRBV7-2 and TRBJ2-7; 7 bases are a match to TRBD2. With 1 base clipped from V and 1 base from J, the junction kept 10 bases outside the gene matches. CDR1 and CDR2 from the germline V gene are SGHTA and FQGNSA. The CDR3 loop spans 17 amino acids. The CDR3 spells CASSLELWLAESYEQYF. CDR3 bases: TGTGCCAGCAGCTTAGAGCTGTGGCTAGCGGAATCCTACGAGCAGTACTTC.

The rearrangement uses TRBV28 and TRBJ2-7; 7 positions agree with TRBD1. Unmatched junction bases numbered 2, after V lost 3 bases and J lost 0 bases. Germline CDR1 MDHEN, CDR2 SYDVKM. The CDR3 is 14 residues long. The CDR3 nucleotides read TGTGCCAGCAGTTTGCCAGGGGGCTCCTACGAGCAGTACTTC. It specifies CASSLPGGSYEQYF.

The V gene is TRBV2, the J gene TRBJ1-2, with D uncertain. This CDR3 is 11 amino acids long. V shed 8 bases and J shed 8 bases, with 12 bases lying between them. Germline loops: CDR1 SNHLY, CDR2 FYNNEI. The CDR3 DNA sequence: TGTGCCAGCGGCCCGGCGGGAGGCTACACCTTC. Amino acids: CASGPAGGYTF.

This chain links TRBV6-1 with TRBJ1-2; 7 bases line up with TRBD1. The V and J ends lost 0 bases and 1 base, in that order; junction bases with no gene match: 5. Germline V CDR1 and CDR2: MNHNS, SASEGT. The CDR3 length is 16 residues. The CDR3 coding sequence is TGTGCCAGCAGTGAAGCTCCGGCAGGGGGTAACTATGGCTACACCTTC. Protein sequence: CASSEAPAGGNYGYTF.

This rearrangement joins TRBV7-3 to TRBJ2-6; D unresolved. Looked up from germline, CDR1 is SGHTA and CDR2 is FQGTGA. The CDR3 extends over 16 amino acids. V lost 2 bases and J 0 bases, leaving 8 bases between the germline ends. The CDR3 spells CASSLWALSGANVLTF. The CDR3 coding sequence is TGTGCCAGCAGCTTATGGGCGCTCTCTGGGGCCAACGTCCTGACTTTC.

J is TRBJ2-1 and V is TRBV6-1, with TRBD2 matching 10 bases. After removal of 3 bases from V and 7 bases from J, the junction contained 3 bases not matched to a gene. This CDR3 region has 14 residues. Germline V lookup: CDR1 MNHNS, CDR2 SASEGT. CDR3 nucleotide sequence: TGTGCCAGCAGTGACGGGACTAGCGTAAATGAGCAGTTCTTC. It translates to CASSDGTSVNEQFF.

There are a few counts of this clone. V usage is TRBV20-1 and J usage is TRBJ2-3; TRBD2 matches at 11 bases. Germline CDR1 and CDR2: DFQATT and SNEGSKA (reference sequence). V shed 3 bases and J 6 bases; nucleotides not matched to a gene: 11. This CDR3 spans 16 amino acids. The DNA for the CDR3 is TGCAGTGCTAGTGGTGTGGCTAGCGGGAGGCGGGATACGCAGTATTTT. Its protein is CSASGVASGRRDTQYF.

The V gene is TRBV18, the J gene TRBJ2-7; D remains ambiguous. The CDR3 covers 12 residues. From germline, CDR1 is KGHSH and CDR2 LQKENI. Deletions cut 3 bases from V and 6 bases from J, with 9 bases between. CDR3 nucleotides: TGTGCCAGCTCACCCTCCGCGTCCGAGCAGTACTTC. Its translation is CASSPSASEQYF.

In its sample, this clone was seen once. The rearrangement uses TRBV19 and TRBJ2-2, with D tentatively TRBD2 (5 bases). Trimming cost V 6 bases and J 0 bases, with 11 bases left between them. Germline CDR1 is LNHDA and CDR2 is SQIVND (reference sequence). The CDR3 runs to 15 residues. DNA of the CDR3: TGTGCCAGTAGCCGACCGGGAACGAACACCGGGGAGCTGTTTTTT. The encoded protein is CASSRPGTNTGELFF.

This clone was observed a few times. In DNA, the CDR3 is TGTGCCAGCATCCAAAACAGCGGGGGGCCAGATACGCAGTATTTT. It codes for CASIQNSGGPDTQYF. V usage is TRBV2 and J usage is TRBJ2-3; 9 positions match TRBD2. This CDR3 is 15 amino acids long. CDR1 SNHLY and CDR2 FYNNEI come from the germline V gene. Losses at the gene ends were 7 bases for V and 4 bases for J; bases not matched to a gene: 9. The full variable domain, in which reference TRBV2 and TRBJ2-3 provide the parts outside the CDR3, is EPEVTQTPSHQVTQMGQEVILRCVPISNHLYFYWYRQILGQKVEFLVSFYNNEISEKSEIFDDQFSVERPDGSNFTLKIRSTKLEDSAMYFCASIQNSGGPDTQYFGPGTRLTVL.

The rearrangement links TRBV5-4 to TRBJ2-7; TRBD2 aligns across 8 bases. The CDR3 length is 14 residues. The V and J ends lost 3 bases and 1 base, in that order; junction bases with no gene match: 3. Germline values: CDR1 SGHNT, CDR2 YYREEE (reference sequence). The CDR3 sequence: CASSYPSGSYEQYF. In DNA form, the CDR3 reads TGTGCCAGCAGCTACCCTAGCGGGTCCTACGAGCAGTACTTC.

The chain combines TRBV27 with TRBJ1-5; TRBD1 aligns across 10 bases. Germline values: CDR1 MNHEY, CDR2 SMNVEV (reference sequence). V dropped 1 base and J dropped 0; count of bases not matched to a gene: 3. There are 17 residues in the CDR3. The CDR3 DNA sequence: TGTGCCAGCAGTTTATGGGGGACAGGGGCTAGCAATCAGCCCCAGCATTTT. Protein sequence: CASSLWGTGASNQPQHF.

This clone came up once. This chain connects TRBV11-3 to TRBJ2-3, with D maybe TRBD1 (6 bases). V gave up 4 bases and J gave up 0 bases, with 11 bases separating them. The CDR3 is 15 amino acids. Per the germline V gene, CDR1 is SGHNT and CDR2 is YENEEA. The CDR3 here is CASSSQGLSTDTQYF. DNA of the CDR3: TGTGCCAGCAGCTCGCAGGGGCTTAGCACAGATACGCAGTATTTT.

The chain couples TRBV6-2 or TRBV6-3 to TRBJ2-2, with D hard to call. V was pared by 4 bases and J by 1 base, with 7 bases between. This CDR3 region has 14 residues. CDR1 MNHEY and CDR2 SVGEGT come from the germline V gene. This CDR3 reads CASSSYGNTGELFF. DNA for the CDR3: TGTGCCAGCAGTTCCTACGGGAACACCGGGGAGCTGTTTTTT.

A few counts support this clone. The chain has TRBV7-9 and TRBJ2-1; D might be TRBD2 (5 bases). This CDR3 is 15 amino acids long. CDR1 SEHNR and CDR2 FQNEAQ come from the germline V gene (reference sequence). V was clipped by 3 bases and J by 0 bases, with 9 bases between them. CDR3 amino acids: CASSLRRGSYNEQFF. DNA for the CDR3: TGTGCCAGCAGCTTGCGACGGGGCTCCTACAATGAGCAGTTCTTC.

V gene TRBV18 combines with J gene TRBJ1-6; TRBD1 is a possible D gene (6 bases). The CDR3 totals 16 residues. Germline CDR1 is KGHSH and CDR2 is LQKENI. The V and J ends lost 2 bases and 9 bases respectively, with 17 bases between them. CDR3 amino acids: CASSPKVGRGGSPLHF. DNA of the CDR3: TGTGCCAGCTCACCAAAGGTAGGCAGGGGTGGTTCACCCCTCCACTTT.

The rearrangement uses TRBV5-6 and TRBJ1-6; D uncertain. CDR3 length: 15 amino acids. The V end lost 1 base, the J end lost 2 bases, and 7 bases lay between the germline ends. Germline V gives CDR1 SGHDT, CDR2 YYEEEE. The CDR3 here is CASSLRHAYNSPLHF. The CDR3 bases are TGTGCCAGCAGCTTGCGACACGCCTATAATTCACCCCTCCACTTT.

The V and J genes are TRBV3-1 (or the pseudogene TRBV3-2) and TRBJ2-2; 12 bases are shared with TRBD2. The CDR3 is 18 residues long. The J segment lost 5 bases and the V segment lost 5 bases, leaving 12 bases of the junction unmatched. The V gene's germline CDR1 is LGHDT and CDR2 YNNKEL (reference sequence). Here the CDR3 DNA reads TGTGCCAGCAGCTCGGGACTAGCGGGTTTCAAGGGGACCGGGGAGCTGTTTTTT. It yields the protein CASSSGLAGFKGTGELFF.

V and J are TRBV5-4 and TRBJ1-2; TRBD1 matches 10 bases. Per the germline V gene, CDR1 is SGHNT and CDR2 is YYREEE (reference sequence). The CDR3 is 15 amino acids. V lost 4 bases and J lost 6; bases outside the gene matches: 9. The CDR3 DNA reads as TGTGCCAGCAGCATCCGGGACAGGGGACTCAATGGCTACACCTTC. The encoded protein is CASSIRDRGLNGYTF.